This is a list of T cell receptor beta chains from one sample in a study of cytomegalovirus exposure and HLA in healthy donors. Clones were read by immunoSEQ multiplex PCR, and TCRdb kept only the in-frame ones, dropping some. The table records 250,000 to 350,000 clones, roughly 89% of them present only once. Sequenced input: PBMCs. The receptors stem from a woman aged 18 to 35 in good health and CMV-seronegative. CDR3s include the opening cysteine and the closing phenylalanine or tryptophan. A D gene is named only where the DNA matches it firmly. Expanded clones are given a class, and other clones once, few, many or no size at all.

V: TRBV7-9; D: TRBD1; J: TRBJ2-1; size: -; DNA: TGTGCCAGCGGGGGGGACAGGGACAATGAGCAGTTCTTC; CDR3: CASGGDRDNEQFF
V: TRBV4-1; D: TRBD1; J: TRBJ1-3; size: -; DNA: TGCGCCAGCAGCCCATTCCATGACAGGGACTCTGGAAACACCATATATTTT; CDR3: CASSPFHDRDSGNTIYF
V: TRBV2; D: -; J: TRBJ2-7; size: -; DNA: TGTGCCAGCTGTGCCCGTGCGGGATCCCCCTACGAGCAGTACTTC; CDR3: CASCARAGSPYEQYF
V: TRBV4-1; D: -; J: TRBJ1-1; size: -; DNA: TGCGCCAGCAGCCCAGTCACCGACACTGAAGCTTTCTTT; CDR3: CASSPVTDTEAFF
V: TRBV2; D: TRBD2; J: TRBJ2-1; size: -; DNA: TGTGCCAGCAGTGTCGGGGGGGGCTCCTACAATGAGCAGTTCTTC; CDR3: CASSVGGGSYNEQFF
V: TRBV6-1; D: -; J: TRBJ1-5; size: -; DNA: TGTGCCAGCAGTGAGTTAACTTCCGGGCCCCAGCATTTT; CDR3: CASSELTSGPQHF
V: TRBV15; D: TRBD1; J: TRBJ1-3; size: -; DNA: TGTGCCACCAGCCGACTCGGGACAGCCTCTGGAAACACCATATATTTT; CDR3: CATSRLGTASGNTIYF
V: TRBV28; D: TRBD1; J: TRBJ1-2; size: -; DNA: TGTGCCAGCAGAAGGACAGGGGACTATGGCTACACCTTC; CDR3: CASRRTGDYGYTF
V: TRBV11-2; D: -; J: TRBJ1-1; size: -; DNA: TGTGCCAGCAGCCAAGTCATAAGGAGGGCTGAAGCTTTCTTT; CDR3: CASSQVIRRAEAFF
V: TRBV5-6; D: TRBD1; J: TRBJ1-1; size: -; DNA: TGTGCCAGCAGCCTAGGACAGGGGGCTGAAGCTTTCTTT; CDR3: CASSLGQGAEAFF
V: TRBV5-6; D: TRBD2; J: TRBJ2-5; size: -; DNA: TGTGCCAGCAGCGGAACTAGCGGGGGGGCCAGGATGGAGACCCAGTACTTC; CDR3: CASSGTSGGARMETQYF
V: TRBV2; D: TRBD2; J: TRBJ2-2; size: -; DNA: TGTGCCAGCAGTGGGGGGACTAGCGGGGGCCACCAGTTCGGGGAGCTGTTTTTT; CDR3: CASSGGTSGGHQFGELFF
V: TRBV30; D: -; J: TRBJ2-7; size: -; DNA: TGTGCCTGGAGTGGCGGACGGACTTACGAGCAGTACTTC; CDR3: CAWSGGRTYEQYF
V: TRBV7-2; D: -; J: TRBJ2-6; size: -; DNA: TGTGCCAGCAGCATCCTAGACAGTTCTGGGGCCAACGTCCTGACTTTC; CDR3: CASSILDSSGANVLTF
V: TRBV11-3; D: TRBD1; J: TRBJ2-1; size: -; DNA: TGTGCCAGCAGCTTTACATACGGGACAGGGGGGAATGAGCAGTTCTTC; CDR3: CASSFTYGTGGNEQFF
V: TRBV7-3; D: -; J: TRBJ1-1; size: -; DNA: TGTGCCAGCAGCTTCCAATCGAAGGAGGGTTCGAACACTGAAGCTTTCTTT; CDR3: CASSFQSKEGSNTEAFF
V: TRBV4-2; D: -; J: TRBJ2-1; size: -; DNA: TGTGCCAGCAGCCAAATCCCGGGGGAAAACTACAATGAGCAGTTCTTC; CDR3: CASSQIPGENYNEQFF
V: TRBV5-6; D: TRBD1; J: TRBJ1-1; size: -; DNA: TGTGCCAGCAGCTCGGGGACAGGAGGAACCACTGAAGCTTTCTTT; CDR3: CASSSGTGGTTEAFF
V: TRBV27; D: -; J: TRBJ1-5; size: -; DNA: TGTGCCAGCAGTTCATGGGGAGGAGGGGATCAGCCCCAGCATTTT; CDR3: CASSSWGGGDQPQHF
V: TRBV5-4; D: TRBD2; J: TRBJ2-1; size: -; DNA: TGTGCCAGCAGCTTGAGCGGGGGCCCCTCCTATGAGCAGTTCTTC; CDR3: CASSLSGGPSYEQFF
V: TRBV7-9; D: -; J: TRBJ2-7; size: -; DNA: TGTGCCAGCAGTCTTGACAGGTCTGGCTACGAGCAGTACTTC; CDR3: CASSLDRSGYEQYF
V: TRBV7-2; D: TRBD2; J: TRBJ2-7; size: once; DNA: TGTGCCAGCAGTACCGGGACTACTCCCTACGAGCAGTACTTC; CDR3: CASSTGTTPYEQYF
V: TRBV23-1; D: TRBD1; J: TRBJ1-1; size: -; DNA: TGCGCCAGAGACAGGGGTTCGAACACTGAAGCTTTCTTT; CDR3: CARDRGSNTEAFF
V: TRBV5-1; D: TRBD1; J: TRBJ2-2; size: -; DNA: TGCGCCAGCAGCTTGTCAGGGGGCAACACCGGGGAGCTGTTTTTT; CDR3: CASSLSGGNTGELFF
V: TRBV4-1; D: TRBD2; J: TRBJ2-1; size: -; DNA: TGCGCCACAGCGGGGATAGCGGGGGGGCCTGTGCATGAGCAGTTCTTC; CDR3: CATAGIAGGPVHEQFF
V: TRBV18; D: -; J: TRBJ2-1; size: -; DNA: TGTGCCAGCTCACCACTAGAGGAGCAGTTCTTC; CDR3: CASSPLEEQFF
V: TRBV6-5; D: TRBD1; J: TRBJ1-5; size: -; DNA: TGTGCCACCAGGGACAGGCGTGAAAGCAATCAGCCCCAGCATTTT; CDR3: CATRDRRESNQPQHF
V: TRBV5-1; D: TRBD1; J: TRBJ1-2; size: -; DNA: TGCGCCAGCAGCTTGGTTTGGCAGGGGGGTAACTATGGCTACACCTTC; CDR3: CASSLVWQGGNYGYTF
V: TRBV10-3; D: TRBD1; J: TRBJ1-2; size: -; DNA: TGTGCCATCAGTGAGTCCACGGGGGGACAGGTGTATGGCTACACCTTC; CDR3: CAISESTGGQVYGYTF
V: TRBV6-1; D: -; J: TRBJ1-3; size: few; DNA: TGTGCCAGCAAGGGGTCCTCTGGAAACACCATATATTTT; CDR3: CASKGSSGNTIYF
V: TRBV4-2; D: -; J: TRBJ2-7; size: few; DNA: TGTGCCAGCAGCCGATCCCAGGACACGAGATACGAGCAGTACTTC; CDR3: CASSRSQDTRYEQYF